The clone carrying this TCR beta chain has more than one count but fewer than ten. Its antigen is still unknown. Germline DNA was extracted alongside blood RNA, which was obtained from unsorted whole blood. Germline V CDR1 and CDR2: SQVTM, ANQGSEA. Deletions cut 4 bases from V and 8 bases from J, with 11 bases between. This CDR3 contains 11 residues. A constant-region primer primed TCR beta cDNA synthesis from about 0.45 ug of total RNA. It was through three nested multiplex PCR rounds of slightly modified ARM-PCR that TCR beta libraries arose. A C-beta reverse primer and TRBV1-TRBV30 forward primers served in each of the first two PCR rounds, at ten to eleven cycles apiece. Via MiXCR, TCRdb re-called the multiplex PCR reads, giving one row per CDR3 protein. The sample holds about 210,000 distinct CDR3 sequences, about 61% seen once. This specimen belongs to a study of tumor-infiltrating lymphocytes in primary liver carcinoma. Study results and limitations: The overlap of tumor-adjacent and tumor-blood pairs was smaller than that of tumor region pairs.

This clonotype was sampled from a woman aged 55 to 70 with primary liver carcinoma and hepatitis B virus infection. The sequencing sample was made of peripheral blood. V gene TRBV29-1 combines with J gene TRBJ1-2; no definite D call. The CDR3 coding sequence is TGCAGCGTTGGGGGTACCGAAGGCTACACCTTC. Its translation: CSVGGTEGYTF.